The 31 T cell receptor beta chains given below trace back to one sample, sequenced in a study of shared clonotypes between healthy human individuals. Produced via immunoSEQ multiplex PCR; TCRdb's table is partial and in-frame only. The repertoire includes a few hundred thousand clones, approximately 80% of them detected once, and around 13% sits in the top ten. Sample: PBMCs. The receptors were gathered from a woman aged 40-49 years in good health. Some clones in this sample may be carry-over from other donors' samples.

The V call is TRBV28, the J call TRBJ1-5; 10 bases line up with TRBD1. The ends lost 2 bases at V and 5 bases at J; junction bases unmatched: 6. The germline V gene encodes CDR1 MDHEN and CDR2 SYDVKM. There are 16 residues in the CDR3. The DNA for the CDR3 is TGTGCCAGCAGTTTACTGGGACAGGGGCCGTATCAGCCCCAGCATTTT. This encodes CASSLLGQGPYQPQHF.

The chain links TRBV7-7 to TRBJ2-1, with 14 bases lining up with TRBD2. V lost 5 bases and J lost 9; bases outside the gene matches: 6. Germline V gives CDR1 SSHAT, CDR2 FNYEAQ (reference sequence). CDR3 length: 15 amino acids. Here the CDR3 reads CASSMTSGRGGEQFF. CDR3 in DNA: TGTGCCAGCAGCATGACTAGCGGGAGGGGAGGTGAGCAGTTCTTC.

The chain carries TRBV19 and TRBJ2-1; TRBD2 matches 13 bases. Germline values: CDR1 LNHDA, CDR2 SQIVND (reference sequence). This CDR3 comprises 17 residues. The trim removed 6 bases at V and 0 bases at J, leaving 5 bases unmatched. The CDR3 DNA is TGTGCCAGTAGCGGACTAGCGGGAGCCTTCTCCTACAATGAGCAGTTCTTC. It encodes CASSGLAGAFSYNEQFF. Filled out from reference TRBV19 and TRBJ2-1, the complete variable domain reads DGGITQSPKYLFRKEGQNVTLSCEQNLNHDAMYWYRQDPGQGLRLIYYSQIVNDFQKGDIAEGYSVSREKKESFPLTVTSAQKNPTAFYLCASSGLAGAFSYNEQFFGPGTRLTVL.

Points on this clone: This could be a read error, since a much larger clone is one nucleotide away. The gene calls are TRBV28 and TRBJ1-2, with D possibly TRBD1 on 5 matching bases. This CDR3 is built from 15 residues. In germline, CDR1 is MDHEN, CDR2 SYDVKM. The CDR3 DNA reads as TGTGCCGGCAGTTTCCGGGGGACGGCAAACTATGGCTACACCTTC. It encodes CAGSFRGTANYGYTF.

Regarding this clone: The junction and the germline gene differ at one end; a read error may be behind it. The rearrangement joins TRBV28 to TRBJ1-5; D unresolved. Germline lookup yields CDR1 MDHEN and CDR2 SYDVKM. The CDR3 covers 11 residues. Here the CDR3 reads CASHSGPRVYF. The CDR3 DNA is TGTGCCAGCCACAGCGGCCCTAGAGTCTATTTT.

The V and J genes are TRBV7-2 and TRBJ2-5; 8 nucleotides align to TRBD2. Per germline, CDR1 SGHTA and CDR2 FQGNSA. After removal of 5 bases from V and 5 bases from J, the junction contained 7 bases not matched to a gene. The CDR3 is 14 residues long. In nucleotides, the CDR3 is TGTGCCAGCAGCCTACTAGCGGATATGGAGACCCAGTACTTC. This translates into CASSLLADMETQYF.

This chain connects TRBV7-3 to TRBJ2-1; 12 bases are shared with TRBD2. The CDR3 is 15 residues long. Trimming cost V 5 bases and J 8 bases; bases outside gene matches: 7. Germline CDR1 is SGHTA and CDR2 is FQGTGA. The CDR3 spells CASSTTSGSRDEQFF. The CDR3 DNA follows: TGTGCCAGCAGCACGACTAGCGGGAGTCGGGATGAGCAGTTCTTC.

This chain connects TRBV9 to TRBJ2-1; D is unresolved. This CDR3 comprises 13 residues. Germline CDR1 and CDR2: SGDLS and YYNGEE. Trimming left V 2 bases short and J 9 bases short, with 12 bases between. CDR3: CASSVATTSEQFF. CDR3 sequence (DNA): TGTGCCAGCAGCGTCGCAACGACCAGTGAGCAGTTCTTC.

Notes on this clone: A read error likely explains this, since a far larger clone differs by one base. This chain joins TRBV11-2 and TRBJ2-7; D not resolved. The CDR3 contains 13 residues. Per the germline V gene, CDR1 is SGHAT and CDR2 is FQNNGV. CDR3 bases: TGTACCAGCAGCTTAGGTGATGGCTACGAGCAGTACTTC. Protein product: CTSSLGDGYEQYF.

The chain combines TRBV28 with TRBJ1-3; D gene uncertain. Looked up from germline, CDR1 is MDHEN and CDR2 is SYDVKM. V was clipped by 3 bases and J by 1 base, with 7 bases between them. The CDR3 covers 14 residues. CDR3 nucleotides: TGTGCCAGCAGTTTCCTGACATCTGGAAACACCATATATTTT. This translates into CASSFLTSGNTIYF.

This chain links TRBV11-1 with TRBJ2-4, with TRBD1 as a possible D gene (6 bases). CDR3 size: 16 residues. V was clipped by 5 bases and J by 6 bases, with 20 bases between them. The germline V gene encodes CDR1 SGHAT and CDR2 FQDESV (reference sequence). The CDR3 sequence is CASSPPWAGASNIQYF. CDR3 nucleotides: TGTGCCAGCAGCCCCCCCTGGGCAGGGGCCTCAAACATTCAGTACTTC.

The CDR3 sequence is CASGCPRTREETQYF. Written as DNA, the CDR3 is TGTGCTAGTGGATGCCCCCGGACTAGGGAAGAGACCCAGTACTTC. The gene calls are TRBV12-5 and TRBJ2-5; TRBD2 agrees at 7 bases. The CDR3 is made up of 15 amino acids. V lost 6 bases to trimming and J lost 3 bases; unmatched junction nucleotides: 10. Per the germline V gene, CDR1 is LGHNT and CDR2 is FRNRAP.

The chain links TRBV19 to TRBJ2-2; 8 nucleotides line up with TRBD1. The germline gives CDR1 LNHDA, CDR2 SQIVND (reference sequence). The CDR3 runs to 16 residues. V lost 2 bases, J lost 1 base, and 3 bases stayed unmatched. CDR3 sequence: CASSIQGAQNTGELFF. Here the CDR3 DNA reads TGTGCCAGTAGTATACAGGGGGCCCAGAACACCGGGGAGCTGTTTTTT.

The CDR3 region has the DNA TGTGCCAGCAGCAAAACTAGAAACCCCGCTACGACCTACGAGCAGTACTTC. Residues: CASSKTRNPATTYEQYF. V gene TRBV7-2 combines with J gene TRBJ2-7; perhaps TRBD2 as D (5 bases). This CDR3 contains 17 residues. The germline V gene has CDR1 SGHTA and CDR2 FQGNSA. V was clipped by 5 bases and J by 2 bases, with 22 bases between them.

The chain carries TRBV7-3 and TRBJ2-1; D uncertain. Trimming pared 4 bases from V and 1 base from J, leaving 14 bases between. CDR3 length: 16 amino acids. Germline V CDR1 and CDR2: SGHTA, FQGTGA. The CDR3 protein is CASSSWPSQSYNEQFF. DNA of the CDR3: TGTGCCAGCAGCTCCTGGCCAAGCCAATCCTACAATGAGCAGTTCTTC.

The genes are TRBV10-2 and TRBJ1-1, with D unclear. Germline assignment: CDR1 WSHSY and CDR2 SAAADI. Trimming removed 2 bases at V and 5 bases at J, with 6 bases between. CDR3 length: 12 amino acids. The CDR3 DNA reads TGCGCCAGCAGTGAGGTACTGACTGAAGCTTTCTTT. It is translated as CASSEVLTEAFF.

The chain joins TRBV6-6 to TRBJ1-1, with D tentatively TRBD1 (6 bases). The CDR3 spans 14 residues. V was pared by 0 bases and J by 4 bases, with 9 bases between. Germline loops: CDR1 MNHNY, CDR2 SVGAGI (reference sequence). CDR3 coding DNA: TGTGCCAGCAGTTACTCGGGGGGGGCCACTGAAGCTTTCTTT. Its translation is CASSYSGGATEAFF.

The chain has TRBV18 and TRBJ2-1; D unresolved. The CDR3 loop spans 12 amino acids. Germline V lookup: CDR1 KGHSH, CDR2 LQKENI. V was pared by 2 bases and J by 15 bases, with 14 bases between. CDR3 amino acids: CASSPGNKNPFF. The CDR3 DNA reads TGTGCCAGCTCACCAGGTAACAAGAACCCGTTCTTC.

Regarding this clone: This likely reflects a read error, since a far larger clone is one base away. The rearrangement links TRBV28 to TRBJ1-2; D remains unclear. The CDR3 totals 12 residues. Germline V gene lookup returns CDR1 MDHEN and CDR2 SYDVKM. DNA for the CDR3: TGTGCCAACAGTTCGCGGACCTATGGCTACACCTTC. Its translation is CANSSRTYGYTF.

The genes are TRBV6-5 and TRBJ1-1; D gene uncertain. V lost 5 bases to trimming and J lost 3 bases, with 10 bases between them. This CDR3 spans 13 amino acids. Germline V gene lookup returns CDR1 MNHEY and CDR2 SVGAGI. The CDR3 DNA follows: TGTGCCAGCAGTACCGGACTTTACACTGAAGCTTTCTTT. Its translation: CASSTGLYTEAFF.

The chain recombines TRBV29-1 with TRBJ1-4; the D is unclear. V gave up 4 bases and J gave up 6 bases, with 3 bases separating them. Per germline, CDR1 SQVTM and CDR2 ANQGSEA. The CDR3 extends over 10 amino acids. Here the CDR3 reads CSVADEKLFF. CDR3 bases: TGCAGCGTTGCCGATGAAAAACTGTTTTTT. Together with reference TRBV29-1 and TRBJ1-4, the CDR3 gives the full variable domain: SAVISQKPSRDICQRGTSLTIQCQVDSQVTMMFWYRQQPGQSLTLIATANQGSEATYESGFVIDKFPISRPNLTFSTLTVSNMSPEDSSIYLCSVADEKLFFGSGTQLSVL.

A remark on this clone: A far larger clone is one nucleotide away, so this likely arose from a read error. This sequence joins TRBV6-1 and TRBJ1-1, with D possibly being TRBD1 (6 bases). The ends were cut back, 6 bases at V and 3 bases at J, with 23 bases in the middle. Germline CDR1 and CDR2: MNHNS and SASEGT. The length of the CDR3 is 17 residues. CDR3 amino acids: CASREFRGGRMDTEAFF. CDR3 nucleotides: TGTGCCAGCAGGGAATTCAGGGGAGGTCGGATGGACACTGAAGCTTTCTTT.

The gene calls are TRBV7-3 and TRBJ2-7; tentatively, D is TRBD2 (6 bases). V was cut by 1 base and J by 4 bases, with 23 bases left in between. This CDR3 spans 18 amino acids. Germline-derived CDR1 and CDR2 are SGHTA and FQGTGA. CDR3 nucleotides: TGTGCCAGCAGCTTAATAGCTGCGACTAGATCGCGGTGTTACGAGCAGTACTTC. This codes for CASSLIAATRSRCYEQYF.

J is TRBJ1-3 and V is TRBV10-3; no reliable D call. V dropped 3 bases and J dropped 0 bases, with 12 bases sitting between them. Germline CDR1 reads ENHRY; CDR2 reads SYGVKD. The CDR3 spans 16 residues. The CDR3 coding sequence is TGTGCCATCAGTGATTTCCTAGGGAACTCTGGAAACACCATATATTTT. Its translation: CAISDFLGNSGNTIYF.

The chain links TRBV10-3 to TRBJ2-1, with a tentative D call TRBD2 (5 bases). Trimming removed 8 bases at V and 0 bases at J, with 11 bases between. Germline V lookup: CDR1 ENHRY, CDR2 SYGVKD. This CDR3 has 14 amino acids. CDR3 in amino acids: CAISRGSSYNEQFF. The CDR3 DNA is TGTGCCATCTCTCGAGGGAGCTCCTACAATGAGCAGTTCTTC.

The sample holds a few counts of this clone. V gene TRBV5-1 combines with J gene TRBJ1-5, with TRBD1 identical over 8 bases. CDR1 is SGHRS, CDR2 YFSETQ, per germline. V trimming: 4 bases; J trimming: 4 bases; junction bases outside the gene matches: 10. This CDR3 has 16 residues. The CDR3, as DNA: TGCGCCAGCAGCGTTGGTGGGGACAGGTTAAATCAGCCCCAGCATTTT. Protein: CASSVGGDRLNQPQHF.

In DNA form, the CDR3 reads TGTGCCAGCAGCCCGGCAGAACTCCAAGAGACCCAGTACTTC. Translating it yields CASSPAELQETQYF. The gene calls are TRBV5-4 and TRBJ2-5; no clear D. Germline CDR1 is SGHNT and CDR2 is YYREEE (reference sequence). This CDR3 spans 14 amino acids. Trimming stripped 4 bases from V and 1 base from J, with 11 bases between. The full variable domain, completed using reference TRBV5-4 and TRBJ2-5, is ETGVTQSPTHLIKTRGQQVTLRCSSQSGHNTVSWYQQALGQGPQFIFQYYREEENGRGNFPPRFSGLQFPNYSSELNVNALELDDSALYLCASSPAELQETQYFGPGTRLLVL.

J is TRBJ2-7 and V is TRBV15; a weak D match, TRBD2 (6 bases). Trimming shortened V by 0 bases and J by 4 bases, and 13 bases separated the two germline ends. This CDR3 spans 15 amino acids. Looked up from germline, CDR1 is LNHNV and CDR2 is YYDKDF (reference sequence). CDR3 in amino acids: CATSREISGVYEQYF. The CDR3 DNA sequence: TGTGCCACCAGCAGAGAAATTTCGGGGGTATACGAGCAGTACTTC.

CDR3 sequence: CASSFRTGAEAFF. CDR3 DNA sequence: TGTGCCAGCAGCTTCCGAACCGGGGCTGAAGCTTTCTTT. This chain connects TRBV7-2 to TRBJ1-1; D unclear. The germline CDR1 and CDR2 sequences are SGHTA and FQGNSA. With 3 bases removed from V and 6 bases from J, the gap between germline ends came to 11 bases. The CDR3 is 13 residues long. The complete variable domain, with remaining parts taken from reference TRBV7-2 and TRBJ1-1, reads GAGVSQSPSNKVTEKGKDVELRCDPISGHTALYWYRQSLGQGLEFLIYFQGNSAPDKSGLPSDRFSAERTGGSVSTLTIQRTQQEDSAVYLCASSFRTGAEAFFGQGTRLTVV.

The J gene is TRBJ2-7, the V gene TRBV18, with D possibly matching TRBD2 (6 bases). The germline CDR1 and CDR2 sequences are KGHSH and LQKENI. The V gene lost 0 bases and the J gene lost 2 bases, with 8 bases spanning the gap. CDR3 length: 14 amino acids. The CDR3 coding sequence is TGTGCCAGCTCACCACCGGCGGGAACCTACGAGCAGTACTTC. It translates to CASSPPAGTYEQYF.

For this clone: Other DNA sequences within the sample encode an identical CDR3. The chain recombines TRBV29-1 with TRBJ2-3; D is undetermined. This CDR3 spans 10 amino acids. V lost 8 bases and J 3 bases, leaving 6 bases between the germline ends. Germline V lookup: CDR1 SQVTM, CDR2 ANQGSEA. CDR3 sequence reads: CSHWTDTQYF. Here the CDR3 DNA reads TGCAGCCATTGGACAGATACGCAGTATTTT.